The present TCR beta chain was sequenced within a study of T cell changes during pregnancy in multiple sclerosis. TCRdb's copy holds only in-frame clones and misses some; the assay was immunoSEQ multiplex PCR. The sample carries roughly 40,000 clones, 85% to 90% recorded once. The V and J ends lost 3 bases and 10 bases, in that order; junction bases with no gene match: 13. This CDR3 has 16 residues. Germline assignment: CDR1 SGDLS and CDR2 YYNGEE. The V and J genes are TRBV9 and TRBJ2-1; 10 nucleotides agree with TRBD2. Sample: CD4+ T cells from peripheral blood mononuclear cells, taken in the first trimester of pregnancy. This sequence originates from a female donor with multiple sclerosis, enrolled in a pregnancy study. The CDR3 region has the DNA TGTGCCAGCAGCGGAGGAAGCGGGAGGGCCCGGGAGGAGCAGTTCTTC. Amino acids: CASSGGSGRAREEQFF.